Listed here is a single TCR beta chain. Germline is not matched at one junction end, which may reflect a read error. Unsorted bulk tissue, roughly 20-34 mg of it, served as the source for co-extraction of RNA and DNA. There were only treatment-naive patients, all with chronic HBV infection. This record belongs to a study of tumor-infiltrating lymphocytes in primary liver carcinoma. Germline CDR1 reads SGHVS; CDR2 reads FQNEAQ. This CDR3 comprises 15 residues. Starting from around 0.45 ug of total RNA, TCR beta cDNA was produced with a primer in the constant region. Investigators got TCR beta libraries out of three nested multiplex PCR rounds, done with slightly modified ARM-PCR. The first two PCR rounds used TRBV1-TRBV30 primers with a Cbeta primer, around 10 cycles each. TCRdb ran MiXCR on the multiplex PCR reads and lists one entry per CDR3 protein. The sample includes roughly 91,000 distinct CDR3 sequences, around 63% of them seen just once.

This chain joins TRBV7-8 and TRBJ1-3; no reliable D call. Material: liver tumor tissue from sampling region 5. This sample's subset: tumor region T5, tumor centre. This TCR came from a woman in her sixties with primary liver carcinoma and hepatitis B virus infection. Here the CDR3 DNA reads TGTGCCAGCAGCTTAGTACTGGCCTCTCGAAACACCATATATTTT. It translates to CASSLVLASRNTIYF.